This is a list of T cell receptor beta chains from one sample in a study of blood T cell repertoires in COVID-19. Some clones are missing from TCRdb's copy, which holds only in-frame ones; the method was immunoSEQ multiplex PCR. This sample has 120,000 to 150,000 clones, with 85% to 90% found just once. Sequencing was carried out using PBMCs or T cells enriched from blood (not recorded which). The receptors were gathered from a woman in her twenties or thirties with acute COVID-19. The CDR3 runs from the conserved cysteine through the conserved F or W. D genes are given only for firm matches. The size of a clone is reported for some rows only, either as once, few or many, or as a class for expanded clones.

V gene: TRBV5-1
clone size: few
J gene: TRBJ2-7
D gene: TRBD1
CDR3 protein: CASSPGQGEYEQYF
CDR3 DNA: TGCGCCAGCAGCCCCGGACAGGGGGAATACGAGCAGTACTTC

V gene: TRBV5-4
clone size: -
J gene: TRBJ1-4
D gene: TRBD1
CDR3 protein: CASSSSTGYSTTNEKLFF
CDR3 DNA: TGTGCCAGCAGCTCGTCGACAGGGTACTCTACAACTAATGAAAAACTGTTTTTT

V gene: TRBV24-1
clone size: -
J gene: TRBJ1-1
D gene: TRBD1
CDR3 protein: CATSDRGRREAFF
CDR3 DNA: TGTGCCACCAGCGACAGGGGGCGGAGGGAAGCTTTCTTT

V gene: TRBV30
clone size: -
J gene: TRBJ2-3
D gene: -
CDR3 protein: CAWSSAVITRDTQYF
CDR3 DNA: TGTGCCTGGAGTTCAGCGGTCATTACACGAGATACGCAGTATTTT

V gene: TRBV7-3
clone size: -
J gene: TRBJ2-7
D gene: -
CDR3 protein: CASSLFSPYEQYF
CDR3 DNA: TGTGCCAGCAGCCTTTTTAGCCCTTACGAGCAGTACTTC

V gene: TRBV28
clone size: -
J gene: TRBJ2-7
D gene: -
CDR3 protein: CASIASATYEQYF
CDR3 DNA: TGTGCCAGCATAGCTAGCGCGACCTACGAGCAGTACTTC

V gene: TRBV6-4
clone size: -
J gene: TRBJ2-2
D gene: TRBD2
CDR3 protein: CASSSSGTGELFF
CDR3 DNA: TGTGCCAGCAGTAGTAGCGGGACCGGGGAGCTGTTTTTT

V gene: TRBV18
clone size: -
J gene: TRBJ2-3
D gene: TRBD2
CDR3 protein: CASSPVAGARTDTQYF
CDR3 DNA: TGTGCCAGCTCACCCGTTGCGGGAGCCCGCACAGATACGCAGTATTTT

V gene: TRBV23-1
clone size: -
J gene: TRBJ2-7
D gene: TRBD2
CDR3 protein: CASSHIPGKSGRSHEQYF
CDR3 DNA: TGCGCCAGCAGTCATATCCCGGGGAAAAGCGGGAGAAGCCACGAGCAGTACTTC

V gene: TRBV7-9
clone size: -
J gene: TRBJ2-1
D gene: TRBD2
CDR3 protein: CASSLSLAGSINEQFF
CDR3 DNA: TGTGCCAGCAGCTTATCATTAGCGGGAAGTATCAATGAGCAGTTCTTC